The rows below give T cell receptor beta chains drawn from one sample of a study of long-term antiretroviral therapy in people with HIV. Sequencing was performed with immunoSEQ multiplex PCR; in TCRdb, only in-frame clones are kept and a portion is missing. The sample lists 20,000 to 25,000 clones, roughly 76% occurring once. Sequencing used unsorted PBMCs, obtained about 1.8 years before starting antiretroviral therapy. These receptors all come from a woman in her thirties or forties with HIV. Both conserved end residues are part of each CDR3. The D gene is left open where the match is weak. Some rows mark clone size as missing; the rest say once, few, many or name a class of expanded clone.

clone_size	v_call	d_call	j_call	cdr3_aa	cdr3_nt
-	TRBV11-3	TRBD1	TRBJ1-6	CASSLSRDREDSPLHF	TGTGCCAGCAGCCTTTCCAGGGACAGAGAAGATTCACCCCTCCACTTT
-	TRBV18	-	TRBJ2-1	CASSPESLAIHGATDEQFF	TGTGCCAGCTCACCAGAATCTCTAGCGATCCACGGCGCCACAGATGAGCAGTTCTTC
few	TRBV5-1	-	TRBJ1-2	CASSLDRQNYGYTF	TGCGCCAGCAGCTTGGACAGGCAGAACTATGGCTACACCTTC
-	TRBV23-1	-	TRBJ1-3	CASRGKVSTGSGNTIYF	TGCGCCAGCAGGGGCAAGGTCTCGACAGGCTCTGGAAACACCATATATTTT
-	TRBV9	-	TRBJ2-2	CASSVGQGNTGELFF	TGTGCCAGCAGCGTCGGGCAGGGGAACACCGGGGAGCTGTTTTTT
-	TRBV7-2	-	TRBJ2-3	CASSYASGTLTDTQYF	TGTGCCAGCAGCTATGCGTCGGGTACCCTCACAGATACGCAGTATTTT
-	TRBV5-1	-	TRBJ1-1	CASSPGSNTEAFF	TGCGCCAGCAGCCCGGGAAGCAACACTGAAGCTTTCTTT
-	TRBV11-2	-	TRBJ2-3	CASSLNGASTDTQYF	TGTGCCAGCAGCTTAAATGGAGCTAGCACAGATACGCAGTATTTT
-	TRBV2	-	TRBJ1-2	CASGFLPNYGYTF	TGTGCCAGCGGGTTTCTGCCGAACTATGGCTACACCTTC
few	TRBV4-1	-	TRBJ2-7	CASSPSRVAYEQYF	TGCGCCAGCAGCCCATCCCGCGTTGCGTACGAGCAGTACTTC
once	TRBV6-5	TRBD1	TRBJ1-5	CASSTGQNNQPQHF	TGTGCCAGCAGTACGGGACAGAACAATCAGCCCCAGCATTTT
-	TRBV9	TRBD1	TRBJ2-7	CASSASGQGEQYF	TGTGCCAGCAGCGCCTCAGGACAGGGGGAGCAGTACTTC
-	TRBV6-1	-	TRBJ1-2	CASSDGHSSGYTF	TGTGCCAGCAGTGATGGGCACAGCAGCGGCTACACCTTC
few	TRBV30	-	TRBJ1-1	CAWSVLVNTEAFF	TGTGCCTGGAGTGTTTTAGTGAACACTGAAGCTTTCTTT
few	TRBV19	TRBD1	TRBJ1-5	CASSTTGNQPQHF	TGTGCCAGTAGTACGACAGGGAATCAGCCCCAGCATTTT
once	TRBV4-3	TRBD2	TRBJ2-5	CASSQDSGEQETQYF	TGCGCCAGCAGCCAAGATAGCGGGGAGCAAGAGACCCAGTACTTC
-	TRBV5-5	-	TRBJ2-7	CASSSLPSPSYEQYF	TGTGCCAGCAGCTCACTCCCAAGCCCTTCCTACGAGCAGTACTTC
-	TRBV5-1	TRBD2	TRBJ2-7	CASSVPGLAGVHEQYF	TGCGCCAGCAGCGTGCCGGGACTAGCGGGAGTCCACGAGCAGTACTTC
-	TRBV5-4	TRBD2	TRBJ2-1	CASSLAAGLAGLGEQFF	TGTGCCAGCAGCTTGGCCGCGGGACTAGCGGGCTTGGGTGAGCAGTTCTTC
-	TRBV19	TRBD1	TRBJ2-7	CASMGDSREQYF	TGTGCCAGTATGGGGGACAGCCGAGAGCAGTACTTC
-	TRBV19	-	TRBJ2-6	CASSIDSGANVLTF	TGTGCCAGTAGTATAGACTCTGGGGCCAACGTCCTGACTTTC
-	TRBV27	TRBD2	TRBJ2-3	CASSLSAGGLADTQYF	TGTGCCAGCAGTTTATCCGCGGGGGGGCTCGCAGATACGCAGTATTTT
-	TRBV9	TRBD2	TRBJ2-1	CASGTSDPSYNEQFF	TGTGCCTCCGGGACTAGCGACCCCTCCTACAATGAGCAGTTCTTC
few	TRBV2	-	TRBJ1-2	CASIIGPTASGGYTF	TGTGCCAGCATTATAGGGCCGACCGCTTCAGGGGGCTACACCTTC
-	TRBV5-4	TRBD2	TRBJ2-1	CASSFTGGGPDNEQFF	TGTGCCAGCAGCTTCACGGGCGGGGGGCCAGACAATGAGCAGTTCTTC
-	TRBV5-4	-	TRBJ2-7	CASSWGGSYEQYF	TGTGCCAGCAGCTGGGGCGGATCCTACGAGCAGTACTTC
-	TRBV4-1	-	TRBJ2-7	CASSHVATADGREQYF	TGCGCCAGCAGCCACGTCGCAACGGCTGATGGACGGGAGCAGTACTTC
few	TRBV6-1	-	TRBJ2-5	CASSLGRNQETQYF	TGTGCCAGCAGTCTGGGAAGGAACCAAGAGACCCAGTACTTC
-	TRBV15	TRBD1	TRBJ1-5	CATSPDRHSNQPQHF	TGTGCCACCAGTCCGGACAGGCATAGCAATCAGCCCCAGCATTTT
-	TRBV9	-	TRBJ2-3	CASKPASGPDTQYF	TGTGCCAGCAAGCCGGCCTCCGGGCCAGATACGCAGTATTTT
-	TRBV30	-	TRBJ2-3	CAWRSWNNQGFEDTQYF	TGTGCCTGGAGATCGTGGAACAACCAGGGGTTTGAAGATACGCAGTATTTT
-	TRBV5-4	-	TRBJ2-2	CASSLRAGGELFF	TGTGCCAGCAGCTTGAGGGCTGGTGGGGAGCTGTTTTTT
-	TRBV7-2	-	TRBJ1-5	CASSPMRGGNQPQHF	TGTGCCAGCAGCCCGATGCGGGGAGGAAATCAGCCCCAGCATTTT
-	TRBV14	-	TRBJ2-1	CASSPTVSGGNEQFF	TGTGCCAGCAGCCCCACAGTCTCCGGGGGTAATGAGCAGTTCTTC
few	TRBV6-5	TRBD1	TRBJ1-4	CASTRTGATNEKLFF	TGTGCCAGCACTCGGACAGGGGCAACTAATGAAAAACTGTTTTTT
once	TRBV10-2	TRBD2	TRBJ2-7	CASSESWTSGIPDEQYF	TGCGCCAGCAGTGAGTCGTGGACTAGCGGGATCCCAGACGAGCAGTACTTC
-	TRBV19	-	TRBJ1-1	CASSIRGTTEAFF	TGTGCCAGTAGTATCAGGGGTACGACTGAAGCTTTCTTT
-	TRBV12-5	TRBD2	TRBJ2-1	CASRWEGYNEQFF	TGTGCTAGTAGGTGGGAGGGGTACAATGAGCAGTTCTTC
-	TRBV27	-	TRBJ1-1	CASSLIGGGYTEAFF	TGTGCCAGCAGTTTGATCGGGGGCGGGTACACTGAAGCTTTCTTT
-	TRBV4-3	-	TRBJ2-7	CASSRAQGRGSEQYF	TGCGCCAGCAGCCGGGCACAGGGTCGGGGCAGCGAGCAGTACTTC
once	TRBV18	TRBD1	TRBJ2-6	CASSKQGAGANVLTF	TGTGCCAGCTCAAAACAGGGGGCTGGGGCCAACGTCCTGACTTTC
-	TRBV21-1	-	TRBJ2-3	CASSVDREADTQYF	TGTGCCAGCTCCGTCGACAGGGAGGCAGATACGCAGTATTTT
-	TRBV4-2	-	TRBJ1-1	CASSQENSLNTEAFF	TGTGCCAGCAGCCAAGAGAACAGTTTAAACACTGAAGCTTTCTTT
-	TRBV5-1	-	TRBJ2-7	CASSLLGGGYEQYF	TGCGCCAGCAGCTTGCTAGGGGGGGGCTACGAGCAGTACTTC
-	TRBV10-3	-	TRBJ1-6	CAISPQGVDSPLHF	TGTGCCATCAGCCCCCAGGGTGTGGATTCACCCCTCCACTTT
-	TRBV6-5	-	TRBJ2-7	CASSFRSSYEQYF	TGTGCCAGCAGTTTCCGGTCCTCCTACGAGCAGTACTTC
-	TRBV9	-	TRBJ2-1	CASSVGGSRSNEQFF	TGTGCCAGCAGCGTAGGGGGTTCGCGGTCGAATGAGCAGTTCTTC
-	TRBV12-5	-	TRBJ1-1	CASARDIPEAFF	TGTGCTAGTGCCCGAGACATCCCCGAAGCTTTCTTT
-	TRBV5-5	TRBD2	TRBJ2-3	CASSWRERSTDTQYF	TGTGCCAGCAGCTGGCGGGAGCGAAGCACAGATACGCAGTATTTT
-	TRBV6-1	TRBD1	TRBJ2-3	CASKTGIGYTDTQYF	TGTGCCAGCAAGACAGGGATAGGATACACAGATACGCAGTATTTT
-	TRBV10-3	-	TRBJ1-2	CAISEPDVPPGYTF	TGTGCCATCAGTGAGCCTGACGTCCCTCCTGGCTACACCTTC
-	TRBV27	-	TRBJ1-5	CASRGTGRGGNQPQHF	TGTGCCAGCAGAGGAACAGGGCGAGGTGGCAATCAGCCCCAGCATTTT